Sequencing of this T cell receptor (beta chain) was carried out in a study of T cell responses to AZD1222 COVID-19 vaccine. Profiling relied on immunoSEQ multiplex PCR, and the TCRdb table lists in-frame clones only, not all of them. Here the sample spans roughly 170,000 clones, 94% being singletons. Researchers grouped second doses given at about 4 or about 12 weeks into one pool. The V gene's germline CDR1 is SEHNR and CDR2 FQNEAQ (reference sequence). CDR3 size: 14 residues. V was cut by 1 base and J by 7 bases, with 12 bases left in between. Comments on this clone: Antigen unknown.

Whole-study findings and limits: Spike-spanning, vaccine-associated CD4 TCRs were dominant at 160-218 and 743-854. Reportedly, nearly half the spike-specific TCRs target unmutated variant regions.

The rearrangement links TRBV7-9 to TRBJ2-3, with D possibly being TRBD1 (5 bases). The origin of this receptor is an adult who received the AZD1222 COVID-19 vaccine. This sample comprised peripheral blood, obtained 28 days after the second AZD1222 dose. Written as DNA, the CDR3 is TGTGCCAGCAGCTTAGTCGGCAGGGCGAATACGCAGTATTTT. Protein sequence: CASSLVGRANTQYF.